A single sample is the source of the 10 T cell receptor beta chains below, sequenced in a study of blood T cell repertoires in COVID-19. The repertoire was sequenced with immunoSEQ multiplex PCR; TCRdb's copy has only in-frame clones and lacks some. The sample shows about 400,000 clones, approximately 86% of them seen only once. Sequenced input: peripheral blood. These receptors all come from a human donor in a cohort sampled during active COVID-19.

The rearrangement links TRBV11-2 to TRBJ2-1; tentative D call: TRBD2 (7 bases). Trimming removed 2 bases from V and 2 bases from J, with 13 bases in between. The CDR3 totals 16 residues. The V gene's germline CDR1 is SGHAT and CDR2 FQNNGV. CDR3 in DNA: TGTGCCAGCAGCTTACGGGGGGCTTCAACCTACAATGAGCAGTTCTTC. This translates into CASSLRGASTYNEQFF.

This clone appeared once. This sequence joins TRBV28 and TRBJ1-3; D is uncertain. The CDR3 sequence is 12 residues long. The germline V gene encodes CDR1 MDHEN and CDR2 SYDVKM. Trimming shortened V by 6 bases and J by 2 bases, and 5 bases separated the two germline ends. This chain's CDR3 is CASSPAGNTIYF. DNA of the CDR3: TGTGCCAGCAGCCCCGCTGGAAACACCATATATTTT. Full variable domain (remainder filled in from reference TRBV28 and TRBJ1-3): DVKVTQSSRYLVKRTGEKVFLECVQDMDHENMFWYRQDPGLGLRLIYFSYDVKMKEKGDIPEGYSVSREKKERFSLILESASTNQTSMYLCASSPAGNTIYFGEGSWLTVV.

J is TRBJ2-7 and V is TRBV6-2 or TRBV6-3, with D tentatively TRBD2 (5 bases). The CDR3 consists of 15 residues. Germline V lookup: CDR1 MNHEY, CDR2 SVGEGT. The V gene lost 5 bases and the J gene lost 1 base, with 15 bases spanning the gap. The CDR3 is CASSTLRTGSYEQYF. The CDR3 bases are TGTGCCAGCAGTACCCTCCGCACGGGATCCTACGAGCAGTACTTC.

CDR3 sequence: CASSEVLVLAGNTDTQYF. In DNA form, the CDR3 reads TGTGCCAGCAGTGAAGTGTTGGTACTAGCGGGAAACACAGATACGCAGTATTTT. V gene TRBV2 combines with J gene TRBJ2-3, with TRBD2 matching over 10 bases. The germline V gene has CDR1 SNHLY and CDR2 FYNNEI. V shed 1 base, J shed 2 bases, and the junction held 9 bases outside the gene matches. The CDR3 contains 18 residues.

J is TRBJ2-7 and V is TRBV7-9; TRBD2 agrees at 7 bases. The CDR3 totals 14 residues. V lost 6 bases to trimming and J lost 5 bases; unmatched junction nucleotides: 10. Germline CDR1 and CDR2: SEHNR and FQNEAQ (reference sequence). In nucleotides, the CDR3 is TGTGCCAGCAGGGATCCTAGCGGTCCCGACGAGCAGTACTTC. This sequence encodes CASRDPSGPDEQYF.

The chain employs TRBV28 and TRBJ1-2, with TRBD1 identical over 7 bases. The J segment lost 6 bases and the V segment lost 7 bases, leaving 8 bases of the junction unmatched. The germline gives CDR1 MDHEN, CDR2 SYDVKM. The CDR3 sequence is 13 residues long. The CDR3 sequence is CASTYLGGNGYTF. For the CDR3, the DNA is TGTGCCAGCACCTATCTAGGGGGCAATGGCTACACCTTC.

This clone was observed once. V usage is TRBV11-3 and J usage is TRBJ2-7; possibly TRBD1 for D (6 bases). The CDR3 runs to 17 residues. Germline CDR1 SGHNT, CDR2 YENEEA. V was shortened by 3 bases and J by 0 bases, with 18 bases between the two germline ends. The CDR3 loop is CASSLDPRGISSYEQYF. The CDR3 DNA reads TGTGCCAGCAGCTTGGACCCAAGGGGGATCAGCTCCTACGAGCAGTACTTC.

This clone was observed once. The CDR3 region has the DNA TGCAGTGCTATAGGAGTCTATGGCTACACCTTC. Translated: CSAIGVYGYTF. The gene calls are TRBV20-1 and TRBJ1-2; unclear D gene. Per the germline V gene, CDR1 is DFQATT and CDR2 is SNEGSKA (reference sequence). Trimming removed 4 bases at V and 4 bases at J, with 7 bases between. The CDR3 has 11 amino acids.

V gene TRBV6-1 combines with J gene TRBJ1-6; no firm D call. Germline V gene data show CDR1 as MNHNS and CDR2 as SASEGT. The CDR3 is 16 amino acids. Deletions cut 0 bases from V and 0 bases from J, with 6 bases between. The CDR3 coding sequence is TGTGCCAGCAGTGAAGCCTTCAGCTCCTATAATTCACCCCTCCACTTT. Residues: CASSEAFSSYNSPLHF.

This clone was detected only once. The chain combines TRBV5-5 with TRBJ2-3, with 7 positions matching TRBD1. The CDR3 length is 14 residues. Germline CDR1 SGHKS, CDR2 YYEKEE (reference sequence). V lost 4 bases to trimming and J lost 1 base; unmatched junction nucleotides: 3. CDR3 coding DNA: TGTGCCAGCAGCGTCACAGGGGGCACAGATACGCAGTATTTT. This translates into CASSVTGGTDTQYF.